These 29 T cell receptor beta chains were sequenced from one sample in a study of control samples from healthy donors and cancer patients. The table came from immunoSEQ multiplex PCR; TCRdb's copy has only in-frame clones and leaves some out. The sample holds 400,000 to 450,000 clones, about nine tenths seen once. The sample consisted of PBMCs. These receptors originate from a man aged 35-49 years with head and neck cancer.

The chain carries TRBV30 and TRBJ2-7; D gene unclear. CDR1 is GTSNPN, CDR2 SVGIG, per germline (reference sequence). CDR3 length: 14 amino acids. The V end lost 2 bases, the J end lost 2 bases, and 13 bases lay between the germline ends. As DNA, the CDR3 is TGTGCCTGGAGTCTGCCCGGTATCACCTACGAGCAGTACTTC. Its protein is CAWSLPGITYEQYF.

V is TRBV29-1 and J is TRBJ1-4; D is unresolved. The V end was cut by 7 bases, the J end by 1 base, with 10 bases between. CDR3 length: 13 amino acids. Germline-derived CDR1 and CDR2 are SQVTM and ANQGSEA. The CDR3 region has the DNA TGCAGCGCCCAGGAAGAAACTAATGAAAAACTGTTTTTT. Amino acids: CSAQEETNEKLFF.

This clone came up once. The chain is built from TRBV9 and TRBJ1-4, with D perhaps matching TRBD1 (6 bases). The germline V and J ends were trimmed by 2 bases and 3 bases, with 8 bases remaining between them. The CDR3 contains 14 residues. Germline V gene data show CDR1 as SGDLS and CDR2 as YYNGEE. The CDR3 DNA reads TGTGCCAGCAGCGTCGGGACATCTAATGAAAAACTGTTTTTT. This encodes CASSVGTSNEKLFF. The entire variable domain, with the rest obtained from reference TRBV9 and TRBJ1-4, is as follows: DSGVTQTPKHLITATGQRVTLRCSPRSGDLSVYWYQQSLDQGLQFLIQYYNGEERAKGNILERFSAQQFPDLHSELNLSSLELGDSALYFCASSVGTSNEKLFFGSGTQLSVL.

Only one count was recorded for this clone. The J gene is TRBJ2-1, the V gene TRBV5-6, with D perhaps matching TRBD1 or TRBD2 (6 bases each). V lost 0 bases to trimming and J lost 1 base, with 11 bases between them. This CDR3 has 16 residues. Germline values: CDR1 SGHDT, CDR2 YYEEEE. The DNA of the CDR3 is TGTGCCAGCAGCTTGGTCGGGGGCAATTCCTACAATGAGCAGTTCTTC. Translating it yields CASSLVGGNSYNEQFF.

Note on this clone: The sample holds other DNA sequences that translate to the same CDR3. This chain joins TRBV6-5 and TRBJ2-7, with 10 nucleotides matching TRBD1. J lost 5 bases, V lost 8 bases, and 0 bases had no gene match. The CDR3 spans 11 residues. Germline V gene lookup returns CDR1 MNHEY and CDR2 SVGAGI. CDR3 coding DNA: TGTGCCAGCGGACAGGGGGACGAGCAGTACTTC. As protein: CASGQGDEQYF.

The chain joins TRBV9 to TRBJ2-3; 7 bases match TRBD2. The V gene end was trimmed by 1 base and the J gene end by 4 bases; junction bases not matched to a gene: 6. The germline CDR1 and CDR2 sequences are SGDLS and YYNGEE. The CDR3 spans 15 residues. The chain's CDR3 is CASSVTTSAADTQYF. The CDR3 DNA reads TGTGCCAGCAGCGTAACAACTAGCGCGGCAGATACGCAGTATTTT.

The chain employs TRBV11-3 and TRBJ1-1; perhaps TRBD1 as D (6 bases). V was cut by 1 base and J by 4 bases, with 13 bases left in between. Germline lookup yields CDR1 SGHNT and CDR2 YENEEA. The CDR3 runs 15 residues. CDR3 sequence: CASSLGQGHSTEAFF. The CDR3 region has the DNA TGTGCCAGCAGCTTAGGGCAGGGGCATAGCACTGAAGCTTTCTTT.

The DNA of the CDR3 is TGTGCCAGCAGCCTAGGACAGGGGTTAGGTGGCTACACCTTC. Translating it yields CASSLGQGLGGYTF. The rearrangement links TRBV7-9 to TRBJ1-2; 9 bases align to TRBD1. J gave up 7 bases and V 5 bases, and 8 bases lay outside the gene matches. Germline CDR1 is SEHNR and CDR2 is FQNEAQ (reference sequence). The CDR3 contains 14 residues.

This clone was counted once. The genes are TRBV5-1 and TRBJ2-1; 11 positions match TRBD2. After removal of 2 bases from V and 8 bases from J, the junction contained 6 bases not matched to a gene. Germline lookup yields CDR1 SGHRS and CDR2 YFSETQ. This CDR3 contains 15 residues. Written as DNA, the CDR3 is TGCGCCAGCAGCTTCATGGGACTAGCGGTCGATGAGCAGTTCTTC. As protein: CASSFMGLAVDEQFF.

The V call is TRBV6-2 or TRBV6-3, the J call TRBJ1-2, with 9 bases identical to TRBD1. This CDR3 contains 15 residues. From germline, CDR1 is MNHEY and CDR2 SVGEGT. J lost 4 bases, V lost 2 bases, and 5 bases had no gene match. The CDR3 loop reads CASSYPTGGGYGYTF. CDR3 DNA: TGTGCCAGCAGTTACCCCACAGGGGGCGGCTATGGCTACACCTTC.

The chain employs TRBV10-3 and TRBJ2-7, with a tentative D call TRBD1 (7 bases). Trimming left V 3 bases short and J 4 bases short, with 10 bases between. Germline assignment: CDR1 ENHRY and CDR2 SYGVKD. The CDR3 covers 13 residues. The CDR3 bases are TGTGCCATCAGTGACGCAGGGGGGTACGAGCAGTACTTC. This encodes CAISDAGGYEQYF.

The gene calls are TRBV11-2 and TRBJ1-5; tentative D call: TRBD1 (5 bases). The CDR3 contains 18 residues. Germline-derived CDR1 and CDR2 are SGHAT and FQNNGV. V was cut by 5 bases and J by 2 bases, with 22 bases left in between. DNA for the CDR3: TGTGCCAGCAGCACTGGGCAGGTTGGGGGAACGGGCAATCAGCCCCAGCATTTT. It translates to CASSTGQVGGTGNQPQHF.

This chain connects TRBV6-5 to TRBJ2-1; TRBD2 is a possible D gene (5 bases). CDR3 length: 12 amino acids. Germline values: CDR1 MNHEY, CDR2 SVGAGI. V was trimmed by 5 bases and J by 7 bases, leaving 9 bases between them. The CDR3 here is CASSLPGNEQFF. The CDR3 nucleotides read TGTGCCAGCAGTCTACCGGGGAATGAGCAGTTCTTC.

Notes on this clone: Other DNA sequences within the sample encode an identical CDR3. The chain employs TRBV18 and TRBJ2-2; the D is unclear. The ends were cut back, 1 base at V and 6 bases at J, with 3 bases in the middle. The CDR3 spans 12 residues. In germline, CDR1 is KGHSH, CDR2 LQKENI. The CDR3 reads CASSPLAGELFF. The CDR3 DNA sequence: TGTGCCAGCTCACCACTTGCCGGGGAGCTGTTTTTT. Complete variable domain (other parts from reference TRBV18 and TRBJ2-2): NAGVMQNPRHLVRRRGQEARLRCSPMKGHSHVYWYRQLPEEGLKFMVYLQKENIIDESGMPKERFSAEFPKEGPSILRIQQVVRGDSAAYFCASSPLAGELFFGEGSRLTVL.

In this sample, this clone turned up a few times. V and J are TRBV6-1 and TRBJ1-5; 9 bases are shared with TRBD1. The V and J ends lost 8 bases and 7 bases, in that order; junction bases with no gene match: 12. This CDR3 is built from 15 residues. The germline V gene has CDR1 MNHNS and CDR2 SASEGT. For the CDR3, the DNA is TGTGCCAGCGGGCGAACGGACAGGGGCGAGCAGCCCCAGCATTTT. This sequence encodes CASGRTDRGEQPQHF.

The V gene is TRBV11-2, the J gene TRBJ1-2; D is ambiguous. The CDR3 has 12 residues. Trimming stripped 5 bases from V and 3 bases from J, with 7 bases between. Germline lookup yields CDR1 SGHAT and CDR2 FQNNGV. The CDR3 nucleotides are TGTGCCAGCAGCCCACAACACTATGGCTACACCTTC. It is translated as CASSPQHYGYTF.

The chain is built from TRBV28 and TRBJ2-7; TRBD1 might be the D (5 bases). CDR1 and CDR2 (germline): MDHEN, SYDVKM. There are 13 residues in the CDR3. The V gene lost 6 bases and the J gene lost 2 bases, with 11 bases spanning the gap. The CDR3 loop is CASRPTGAYEQYF. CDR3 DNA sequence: TGTGCCAGCAGACCAACAGGAGCCTACGAGCAGTACTTC.

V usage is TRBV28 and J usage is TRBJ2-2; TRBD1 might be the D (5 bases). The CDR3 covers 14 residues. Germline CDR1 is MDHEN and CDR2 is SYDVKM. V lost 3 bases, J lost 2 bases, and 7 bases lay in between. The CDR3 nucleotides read TGTGCCAGCAGTTTCGACAGTAACACCGGGGAGCTGTTTTTT. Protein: CASSFDSNTGELFF. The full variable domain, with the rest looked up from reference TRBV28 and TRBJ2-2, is DVKVTQSSRYLVKRTGEKVFLECVQDMDHENMFWYRQDPGLGLRLIYFSYDVKMKEKGDIPEGYSVSREKKERFSLILESASTNQTSMYLCASSFDSNTGELFFGEGSRLTVL.

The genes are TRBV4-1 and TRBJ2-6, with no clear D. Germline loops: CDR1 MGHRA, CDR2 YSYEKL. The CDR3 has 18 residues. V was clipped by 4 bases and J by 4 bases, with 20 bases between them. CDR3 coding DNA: TGCGCCAGCAGCCCCCTGGGGAAAGTTCGAACAGGGGCCAACGTCCTGACTTTC. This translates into CASSPLGKVRTGANVLTF.

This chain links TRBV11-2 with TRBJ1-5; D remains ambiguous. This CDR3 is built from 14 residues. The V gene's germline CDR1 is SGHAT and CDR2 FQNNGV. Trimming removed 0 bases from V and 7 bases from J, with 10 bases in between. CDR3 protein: CASSLDGFEQPQHF. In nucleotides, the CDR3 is TGTGCCAGCAGCTTAGATGGGTTTGAGCAGCCCCAGCATTTT.

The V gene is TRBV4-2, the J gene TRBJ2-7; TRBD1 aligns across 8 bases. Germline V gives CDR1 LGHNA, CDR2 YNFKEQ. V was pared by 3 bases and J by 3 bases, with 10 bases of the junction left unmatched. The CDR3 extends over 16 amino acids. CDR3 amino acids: CASSQTRDRGFYEQYF. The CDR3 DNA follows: TGTGCCAGCAGCCAGACCCGAGACAGGGGATTCTACGAGCAGTACTTC.

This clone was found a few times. Here the CDR3 reads CAGFGGGYGNTIYF. The CDR3 DNA reads TGTGCTGGATTTGGGGGAGGTTACGGAAACACCATATATTTT. The gene calls are TRBV19 and TRBJ1-3, with D possibly matching TRBD1 (5 bases). Germline V gene sequence: CDR1 LNHDA, CDR2 SQIVND (reference sequence). This CDR3 has 14 amino acids.

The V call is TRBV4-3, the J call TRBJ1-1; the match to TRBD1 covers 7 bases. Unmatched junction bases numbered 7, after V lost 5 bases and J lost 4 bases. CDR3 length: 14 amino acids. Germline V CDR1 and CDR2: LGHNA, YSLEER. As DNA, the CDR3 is TGCGCCAGCAGCACCCGCAGGGGGACCACTGAAGCTTTCTTT. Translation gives CASSTRRGTTEAFF.

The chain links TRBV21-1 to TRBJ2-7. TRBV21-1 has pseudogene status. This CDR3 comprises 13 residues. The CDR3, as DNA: TGTGCCAGCAGCGCCCGGGCCACCTACGAGCAGTACTTC. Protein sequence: CASSARATYEQYF.

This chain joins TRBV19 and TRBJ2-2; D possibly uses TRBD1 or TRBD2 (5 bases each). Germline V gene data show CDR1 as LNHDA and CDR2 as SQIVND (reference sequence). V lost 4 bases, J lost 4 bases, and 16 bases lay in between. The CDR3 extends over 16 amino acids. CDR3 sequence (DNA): TGTGCCAGTAGTAAAGGGGACCCGCCGGGCACCGGGGAGCTGTTTTTT. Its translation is CASSKGDPPGTGELFF.

As DNA, the CDR3 is TGCGCCAGCAGTGATAGTGGCAGGGCAACCCAGTACTTC. Residues: CASSDSGRATQYF. The chain recombines TRBV10-1 with TRBJ2-5; possible D gene TRBD1, 5 bases. The CDR3 runs to 13 residues. The V gene lost 3 bases and the J gene lost 8 bases, with 13 bases spanning the gap. The germline V gene has CDR1 WNHNN and CDR2 SYGVQD (reference sequence).

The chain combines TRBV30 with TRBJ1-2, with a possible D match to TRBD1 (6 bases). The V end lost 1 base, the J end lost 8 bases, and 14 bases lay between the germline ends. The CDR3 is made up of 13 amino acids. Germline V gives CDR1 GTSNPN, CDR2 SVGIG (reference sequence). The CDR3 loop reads CAWSGWGRGGYTF. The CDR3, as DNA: TGTGCCTGGAGTGGGTGGGGCAGGGGAGGCTACACCTTC.

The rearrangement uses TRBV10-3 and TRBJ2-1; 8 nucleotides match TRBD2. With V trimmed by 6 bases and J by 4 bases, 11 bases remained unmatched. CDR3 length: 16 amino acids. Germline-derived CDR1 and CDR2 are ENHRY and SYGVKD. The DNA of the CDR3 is TGTGCCATCAGCTCCGGTGCCGGGGGGGATTACAATGAGCAGTTCTTC. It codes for CAISSGAGGDYNEQFF.

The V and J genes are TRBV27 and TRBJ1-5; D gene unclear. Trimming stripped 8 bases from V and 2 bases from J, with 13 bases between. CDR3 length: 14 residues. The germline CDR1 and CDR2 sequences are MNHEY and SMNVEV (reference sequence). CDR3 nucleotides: TGTGCCAGCCGCCTTGGAGGTCGCAATCAGCCCCAGCATTTT. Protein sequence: CASRLGGRNQPQHF.